One and the same sample provided the 9 T cell receptor beta chains below, sequenced in a study of immune heterogeneity within non-small cell lung tumors (dated by TCRdb to the late 2010s). These reads were obtained on a HiSeq X Ten. The TCR beta CDR3 region was amplified with a multiplex PCR system whose first round ran for 10 cycles using 32 V-gene forward primers and 13 J-gene reverse primers. The public reads were run again by TCRdb, first through fastp at Q25 and then through MiXCR, and only productive beta chains were kept. CDR3 protein duplicates are merged, each entry listing the most common genes and DNA. Across this sample there are 9,000 to 13,000 distinct CDR3 sequences, with around 21% seen only once. The ten largest make up under 4.5% of the sample. For the TCR template, genomic DNA was extracted from bulk tumor tissue, and 500 to 750 ng of gDNA was amplified for each sample. During surgery, several biopsies were collected from each primary tumor and placed as far from one another as possible within the tumor mass. The study cohort was described as untreated, and the patients were newly diagnosed NSCLC cases having curative surgery.

The source material was lung tumor tissue. These receptors were obtained from a man aged 60 to 69 with non-small cell lung cancer.

This clonotype is medium-sized. The chain couples TRBV9 to TRBJ2-3, with TRBD2 identical over 8 bases. Germline V gene data show CDR1 as SGDLS and CDR2 as YYNGEE. This CDR3 comprises 15 residues. The junction had 8 bases not matched to a gene; V was cut back by 3 bases and J by 5 bases. CDR3 region: CASSALAGGGDTQYF. The CDR3 nucleotides are TGTGCCAGCAGCGCCCTAGCGGGCGGCGGAGATACGCAGTATTTT.

This clonotype has a count of ten or more. This chain joins TRBV5-1 and TRBJ2-2; D gene unclear. V lost 0 bases, J lost 0 bases, and 3 bases lay in between. CDR1 is SGHRS, CDR2 YFSETQ, per germline. There are 14 residues in the CDR3. The CDR3 loop is CASSLVSNTGELFF. As DNA, the CDR3 is TGCGCCAGCAGCTTGGTTTCGAACACCGGGGAGCTGTTTTTT.

The chain employs TRBV7-9 and TRBJ2-5, with 7 nucleotides matching TRBD1. V was pared by 5 bases and J by 2 bases, with 5 bases of the junction left unmatched. Germline V gene sequence: CDR1 SEHNR, CDR2 FQNEAQ (reference sequence). CDR3 length: 14 amino acids. The CDR3 DNA sequence: TGTGCCAGCAGCCAAGACAGGGTACAAGAGACCCAGTACTTC. Translation: CASSQDRVQETQYF.

The table lists this clonotype with many counts. The chain recombines TRBV28 with TRBJ1-6; no firm D call. CDR1 MDHEN and CDR2 SYDVKM come from the germline V gene. Trimming removed 8 bases from V and 7 bases from J, with 18 bases in between. The CDR3 loop spans 15 amino acids. The CDR3 loop is CASRRVSVLNSPLHF. The DNA for the CDR3 is TGTGCCAGCCGTCGAGTGAGTGTGCTAAATTCACCCCTCCACTTT.

Comment on this clonotype: A much larger clonotype is one base distant, so this may be a read error. The genes are TRBV19 and TRBJ1-3, with D unresolved. The V gene's germline CDR1 is LNHDA and CDR2 SQIVND (reference sequence). This CDR3 region has 16 residues. The CDR3 nucleotides are TGTGCCAGTAGTATAGGAACGGGCGGTTCGGGAAACACCTTATATTTT. This encodes CASSIGTGGSGNTLYF.

Ten or more counts support this clonotype. The rearrangement links TRBV5-1 to TRBJ2-3; TRBD1 aligns across 9 bases. With V trimmed by 4 bases and J by 6 bases, 6 bases remained unmatched. The CDR3 is 14 amino acids. CDR1 and CDR2 (germline): SGHRS, YFSETQ. CDR3 protein: CASSLRQGVDTQYF. CDR3 DNA: TGCGCCAGCAGCCTAAGACAGGGGGTGGATACGCAGTATTTT.

In its sample, this clonotype was seen a few times. The chain links TRBV7-9 to TRBJ1-2; the match to TRBD1 covers 8 bases. The CDR3 runs to 15 residues. The junction had 12 bases not matched to a gene; V was cut back by 4 bases and J by 8 bases. From germline, CDR1 is SEHNR and CDR2 FQNEAQ (reference sequence). This CDR3 reads CASSSTLQGAGGYTF. The CDR3 nucleotides are TGTGCCAGCAGCTCAACCCTTCAGGGGGCCGGGGGCTACACCTTC.

This clonotype was detected once. V usage is TRBV9 and J usage is TRBJ2-2, with no clear D. Germline CDR1 SGDLS, CDR2 YYNGEE. Trimming removed 0 bases at V and 6 bases at J, with 9 bases between. The length of the CDR3 is 14 residues. For the CDR3, the DNA is TGTGCCAGCAGCGTAGGTCGGCAGTCCGGGGAGCTGTTTTTT. As protein: CASSVGRQSGELFF.

This clonotype came up a few times. This sequence joins TRBV29-1 and TRBJ1-1; no clear D. CDR3 length: 10 amino acids. Trimming cost V 6 bases and J 2 bases, with 4 bases left between them. Germline V gives CDR1 SQVTM, CDR2 ANQGSEA. CDR3 sequence reads: CSVDNTEAFF. For the CDR3, the DNA is TGCAGCGTGGACAACACTGAAGCTTTCTTT.